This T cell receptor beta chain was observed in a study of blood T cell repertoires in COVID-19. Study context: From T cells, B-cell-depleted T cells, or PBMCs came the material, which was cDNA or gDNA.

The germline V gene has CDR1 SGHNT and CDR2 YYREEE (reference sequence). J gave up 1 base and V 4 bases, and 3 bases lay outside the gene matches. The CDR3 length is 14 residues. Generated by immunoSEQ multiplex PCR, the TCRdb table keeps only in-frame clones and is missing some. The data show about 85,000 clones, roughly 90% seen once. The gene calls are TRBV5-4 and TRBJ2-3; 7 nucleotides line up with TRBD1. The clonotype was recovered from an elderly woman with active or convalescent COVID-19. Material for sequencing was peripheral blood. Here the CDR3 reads CASSTGTGTDTQYF. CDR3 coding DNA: TGTGCCAGCAGCACCGGGACAGGCACAGATACGCAGTATTTT.